These 12 T cell receptor delta chains share one sample of origin, sequenced in a study of Vδ1+ human thymocytes. Study-level results: Highly polyclonal TRG and TRD repertoires with Gaussian CDR3 length distributions appeared in thymus.

The template was reverse-transcribed extracted RNA. CDR3 amplicons came from multiplex PCR with pooled V-gene forward and constant-region reverse primers. TCRdb re-processed the multiplex PCR reads via CATT. This table holds about 73,000 delta-chain clones, approximately 37% found once. These receptors have no known antigen. The sequenced material came from Vdelta1+ gamma-delta thymocytes from the thymus. Subset given: FACS-sorted CD3+ TCRalphabeta- TCRVdelta1+ TCRVdelta2- thymocytes. These receptors were taken from a boy under two years old who had congenital heart surgery.

This clone was observed a few times. The chain joins TRDV1 to TRDJ1; no clear D gene. V shed 6 bases and J shed 6 bases, with 23 bases lying between them. This CDR3 contains 16 residues. From germline, CDR1 is TSWWSYY and CDR2 QGS. CDR3 sequence: CALGSPGLTASNKLIF. The CDR3, as DNA: TGTGCTCTTGGTTCCCCGGGTCTAACTGCCTCGAATAAACTCATCTTT.

This chain connects TRDV1 to TRDJ1; 9 bases agree with TRDD3. The CDR3 sequence is 16 residues long. J lost 3 bases, V lost 3 bases, and 8 bases had no gene match. Germline loops: CDR1 TSWWSYY, CDR2 QGS. CDR3 sequence (DNA): TGTGCTCTTGGGGATTCGGTGGGGGATAGCCCCGATAAACTCATCTTT. Translating it yields CALGDSVGDSPDKLIF.

This chain uses TRDV1 with TRDJ1, with 12 positions matching TRDD3. V was pared by 0 bases and J by 3 bases, with 11 bases of the junction left unmatched. Germline V gives CDR1 TSWWSYY, CDR2 QGS. The CDR3 extends over 19 amino acids. CDR3 residues: CALGELIPTPGGYADKLIF. In DNA, the CDR3 is TGTGCTCTTGGGGAACTCATACCTACGCCTGGGGGATACGCCGATAAACTCATCTTT.

Only a few counts were recorded for this clone. The chain couples TRDV1 to TRDJ1, with a weak D call TRDD2 (5 bases). CDR3 length: 13 residues. Per germline, CDR1 TSWWSYY and CDR2 QGS. The germline V and J ends were trimmed by 6 bases and 5 bases, with 13 bases remaining between them. The CDR3 here is CALGDHSWDKLIF. The CDR3 coding sequence is TGTGCTCTTGGTGATCATTCCTGGGATAAACTCATCTTT.

V and J are TRDV1 and TRDJ1; 13 nucleotides match TRDD3. CDR3 length: 23 residues. J gave up 10 bases and V 2 bases, and 31 bases lay outside the gene matches. The germline gives CDR1 TSWWSYY, CDR2 QGS. The CDR3, as DNA: TGTGCTCTTGGGGAAGCCTCCCACTGGGGTTTACTGGGGGATACGCGTATCCCCATTGGACTCATCTTT. Translated: CALGEASHWGLLGDTRIPIGLIF.

This sequence joins TRDV1 and TRDJ1; 7 nucleotides line up with TRDD3. CDR1 and CDR2 (germline): TSWWSYY, QGS. This CDR3 region has 17 residues. The J segment lost 3 bases and the V segment lost 4 bases, leaving 14 bases of the junction unmatched. The CDR3 loop is CALGGPYLVLGADKLIF. CDR3 DNA sequence: TGTGCTCTTGGGGGGCCCTACCTAGTGCTGGGGGCCGATAAACTCATCTTT.

The gene calls are TRDV1 and TRDJ1, with 7 positions matching TRDD3. Germline CDR1 reads TSWWSYY; CDR2 reads QGS. After removal of 1 base from V and 1 base from J, the junction contained 12 bases not matched to a gene. The CDR3 extends over 18 amino acids. DNA for the CDR3: TGTGCTCTTGGGGAACGCAACACTGGGGCAAGTACCACCGATAAACTCATCTTT. Protein: CALGERNTGASTTDKLIF.

This chain connects TRDV1 to TRDJ1; 12 bases line up with TRDD3. Germline trimming cut 7 bases from V and 2 bases from J; bases unmatched to any gene: 11. Germline CDR1 reads TSWWSYY; CDR2 reads QGS. The CDR3 has 17 residues. CDR3 coding DNA: TGTGCTCTTGCTTCGTTCTACTGGGGGATACAAACCGATAAACTCATCTTT. Residues: CALASFYWGIQTDKLIF.

V and J are TRDV1 and TRDJ1; 7 nucleotides align to TRDD3. The germline V gene has CDR1 TSWWSYY and CDR2 QGS. V was clipped by 3 bases and J by 0 bases; unmatched bases: 4. There are 15 residues in the CDR3. CDR3 DNA: TGTGCTCTTGGGGACAGGGGGGATTACACCGATAAACTCATCTTT. This gives the protein CALGDRGDYTDKLIF.

This chain uses TRDV1 with TRDJ1; a weak D match, TRDD3 (6 bases). CDR1 and CDR2 from the germline V gene are TSWWSYY and QGS. Trimming pared 4 bases from V and 4 bases from J, leaving 28 bases between. The CDR3 has 19 residues. In DNA form, the CDR3 reads TGTGCTCTTGGGGGCCGTACGTGGGGGGCATCTCGGGACAACGATAAACTCATCTTT. It is translated as CALGGRTWGASRDNDKLIF.

Concerning this clone itself: This CDR3 is also generated by other DNA sequences in the sample. The chain recombines TRDV1 with TRDJ1, with 12 bases aligning to TRDD3. The length of the CDR3 is 17 residues. The V gene's germline CDR1 is TSWWSYY and CDR2 QGS. The V gene end was trimmed by 6 bases and the J gene end by 4 bases; junction bases not matched to a gene: 12. The CDR3 nucleotides are TGTGCTCTTGGCGGCTGGGGGATACGCGGGTCCAACGATAAACTCATCTTT. Amino acid sequence: CALGGWGIRGSNDKLIF.

The rearrangement links TRDV1 to TRDJ1; 11 bases align to TRDD3. CDR1 is TSWWSYY, CDR2 QGS, per germline. The V and J ends lost 4 bases and 3 bases, in that order; junction bases with no gene match: 19. The CDR3 has 20 amino acids. The CDR3 bases are TGTGCTCTTGGGGGCCCGGGGCGAGCTGGGGGATACACCTACGCCGATAAACTCATCTTT. Amino acids: CALGGPGRAGGYTYADKLIF.